This TCR beta chain appears in the sequencing data of a study of lymphopenia after photon versus proton radiotherapy. Repertoires were generated with immunoSEQ multiplex PCR, while TCRdb's copy carries only in-frame clones and drops some. The top ten hold over 2% of the sample, which has about 70,000 clones, around 92% seen once. Germline loops: CDR1 SGHRS, CDR2 YFSETQ. J gave up 3 bases and V 3 bases, and 2 bases lay outside the gene matches. CDR3 length: 14 residues. General observations from the study: Oligoclonal CD8+ Temra expansion after nadir drove photon patients' diversity drop.

A word on this clone: As yet, its antigen is unknown.

The source was peripheral blood, collected from a patient treated with photon-based radiotherapy. This clonotype originated in a woman aged 40 to 50 with cholangiocarcinoma. This chain connects TRBV5-1 to TRBJ2-2; 7 positions agree with TRBD1. As DNA, the CDR3 is TGCGCCAGCAGCTCTGACAGGGACACCGGGGAGCTGTTTTTT. This translates into CASSSDRDTGELFF.